This T cell receptor (beta chain) comes out of a study of CD8+ T cells in alopecia areata. Across the whole study: Severity was scored as percentage of affected scalp area in treated patients.

Treatment of the sample: oral pan-JAK inhibitor, 5-10 mg twice daily. PBMCs yielded sorted CD4+ and CD8+ T cells. Study-wide points: Many expanded lesional clones stayed in scalp and blood while on tofacitinib.

cDNA reverse transcribed from extracted RNA served as the sequencing template. Only in-frame clones appear in the TCRdb table, and some are missing; sequencing was by immunoSEQ multiplex PCR. This table holds 150,000 to 200,000 clones, just over 65% found once. This clone has just a few counts. Its antigen is not known. Trimming pared 2 bases from V and 0 bases from J, leaving 8 bases between. The CDR3 is 14 residues long. Germline values: CDR1 GTSNPN, CDR2 SVGIG (reference sequence). The clonotype was recovered from a human donor with alopecia areata. This specimen consisted of CD4+ T cells sorted from blood, obtained at week 4, from a patient treated with tofacitinib. The V call is TRBV30, the J call TRBJ2-4; D not resolved. Here the CDR3 reads CAWSSWRAKNIQYF. DNA for the CDR3: TGTGCCTGGAGTTCATGGAGAGCCAAAAACATTCAGTACTTC.